This TCR beta chain was recovered during a study of OX40 agonist ivuxolimab in advanced cancers. Whole-study results and caveats: Also present in some nonresponders was a low level of normalized T-cell clonal expansion. Both blood CD4+ and CD8+ T cells showed clonal growth by week 6 at 0.1 to 3.0 mg/kg. Clonal expansion among partial responders at 0.1-3.0 mg/kg ranked near the lowest.

A note on this clone: Its target is not known.

The CDR3 is made up of 13 amino acids. Germline values: CDR1 MDHEN, CDR2 SYDVKM. The V and J ends lost 1 base and 7 bases, in that order; junction bases with no gene match: 1. Repertoires were generated with immunoSEQ multiplex PCR, while TCRdb's copy carries only in-frame clones and drops some. The table shows 65,000 to 90,000 clones, with approximately 90% occurring only once. This chain connects TRBV28 to TRBJ2-1; 7 bases are shared with TRBD1. Specimen: CD4+ or CD8+ T cells sorted from blood, collected in a trial of the OX40 agonist ivuxolimab. The sequence came from an adult with an advanced solid tumor such as melanoma, head and neck, liver or kidney cancer. CDR3 DNA sequence: TGTGCCAGCAGTTTATTACAGGGGAATGAGCAGTTCTTC. Its translation is CASSLLQGNEQFF.